Below, one T cell receptor (beta chain) is given with its context. The data belong to a study of blood T cell repertoires in COVID-19. Study-wide context: COVID-19 samples, acute and convalescent, were from the United States, Italy and Spain. From T cells, B-cell-depleted T cells, or PBMCs came the material, which was cDNA or gDNA.

V was shortened by 2 bases and J by 4 bases, with 6 bases between the two germline ends. This CDR3 region has 13 residues. Germline V lookup: CDR1 MNHEY, CDR2 SVGAGI. The table came from immunoSEQ multiplex PCR; TCRdb's copy has only in-frame clones and leaves some out. This table has roughly 150,000 clones, under 90% appearing once. This TCR was recovered from a woman over 75 with acute or convalescent COVID-19. The chain couples TRBV6-5 to TRBJ1-5; TRBD1 might be the D (5 bases). Sequencing was performed on peripheral blood. The CDR3 coding sequence is TGTGCCAGCAGTTACGGACAAAATCAGCCCCAGCATTTT. It specifies CASSYGQNQPQHF.